This entry lists 11 T cell receptor beta chains sequenced from one sample in a study of cytomegalovirus exposure and HLA in healthy donors. Produced via immunoSEQ multiplex PCR; TCRdb's table is partial and in-frame only. The profile shows 150,000 to 180,000 clones, 86% of them singletons. Material for sequencing was PBMCs. Every receptor here comes from a man younger than 35 in good health and CMV-seropositive.

In this sample, this clone turned up once. The chain has TRBV9 and TRBJ1-2; a possible D gene is TRBD1 (5 bases). This CDR3 region has 12 residues. V was shortened by 3 bases and J by 6 bases, with 9 bases between the two germline ends. Germline loops: CDR1 SGDLS, CDR2 YYNGEE. CDR3 DNA sequence: TGTGCCAGCAGCGCAGGGCTAGATGGCTACACCTTC. Translated: CASSAGLDGYTF.

The chain combines TRBV9 with TRBJ1-2; unclear D gene. Germline lookup yields CDR1 SGDLS and CDR2 YYNGEE. The length of the CDR3 is 12 residues. V lost 2 bases to trimming and J lost 8 bases, with 10 bases between them. CDR3 in amino acids: CASSVHSVGYTF. CDR3 sequence (DNA): TGTGCCAGCAGCGTTCACAGTGTGGGCTACACCTTC.

The chain joins TRBV28 to TRBJ1-5; D remains unclear. Trimming took 6 bases from V and 3 from J, leaving 9 bases between them. This CDR3 contains 13 residues. Germline V lookup: CDR1 MDHEN, CDR2 SYDVKM. CDR3 nucleotides: TGTGCCAGCAGGGCGGGGTCCAATCAGCCCCAGCATTTT. Its protein product is CASRAGSNQPQHF. The entire variable domain, with the rest obtained from reference TRBV28 and TRBJ1-5, is as follows: DVKVTQSSRYLVKRTGEKVFLECVQDMDHENMFWYRQDPGLGLRLIYFSYDVKMKEKGDIPEGYSVSREKKERFSLILESASTNQTSMYLCASRAGSNQPQHFGDGTRLSIL.

The V and J genes are TRBV11-3 and TRBJ2-3; 10 bases are shared with TRBD1. Germline CDR1 reads SGHNT; CDR2 reads YENEEA. The CDR3 extends over 16 amino acids. Trimming took 5 bases from V and 5 from J; bases not matched to a gene: 10. The CDR3 coding sequence is TGTGCCAGCAGCGGACCCGGGACAGGGGATCGAGATACGCAGTATTTT. Its translation: CASSGPGTGDRDTQYF.

The rearrangement links TRBV30 to TRBJ1-2; the match to TRBD1 covers 8 bases. The CDR3 covers 13 residues. Trimming took 7 bases from V and 4 from J; bases not matched to a gene: 8. CDR1 is GTSNPN, CDR2 SVGIG, per germline (reference sequence). The CDR3 nucleotides are TGTGCCTCTAACAGGGGGATGAGCTATGGCTACACCTTC. Residues: CASNRGMSYGYTF. The whole variable domain, filled in from reference TRBV30 and TRBJ1-2, reads SQTIHQWPATLVQPVGSPLSLECTVEGTSNPNLYWYRQAAGRGLQLLFYSVGIGQISSEVPQNLSASRPQDRQFILSSKKLLLSDSGFYLCASNRGMSYGYTFGSGTRLTVV.

V and J are TRBV15 and TRBJ2-2; D is undetermined. V lost 2 bases and J lost 8, with 3 bases in between. The CDR3 totals 11 residues. Germline V gene lookup returns CDR1 LNHNV and CDR2 YYDKDF (reference sequence). DNA of the CDR3: TGTGCCACCAGCAGATCGGGGGAGCTGTTTTTT. Protein sequence: CATSRSGELFF.

The count of this clone is one. The CDR3 protein is CASSFPVARSNYGYTF. The CDR3 nucleotides are TGTGCCAGCAGCTTTCCCGTGGCCCGATCTAACTATGGCTACACCTTC. The chain recombines TRBV11-2 with TRBJ1-2; D is ambiguous. CDR3 length: 16 amino acids. Germline V gene lookup returns CDR1 SGHAT and CDR2 FQNNGV. V shed 3 bases and J shed 0 bases, with 14 bases lying between them.

This chain joins TRBV5-1 and TRBJ2-1; 8 bases are a match to TRBD1. Germline CDR1 and CDR2: SGHRS and YFSETQ. The CDR3 covers 17 residues. V trimming: 1 base; J trimming: 7 bases; junction bases outside the gene matches: 13. The CDR3 DNA follows: TGCGCCAGCAGCTTGCGCCCGGTTCAGGGGGCGATGAATGAGCAGTTCTTC. Translating it yields CASSLRPVQGAMNEQFF.

V is TRBV5-1 and J is TRBJ2-1; the match to TRBD2 covers 12 bases. The germline CDR1 and CDR2 sequences are SGHRS and YFSETQ. With V trimmed by 5 bases and J by 8 bases, 11 bases remained unmatched. The CDR3 length is 16 residues. The CDR3 protein is CASSLGTSGPPDEQFF. The CDR3 DNA is TGCGCCAGCAGTTTAGGGACTAGCGGGCCCCCCGATGAGCAGTTCTTC.

The chain has TRBV5-4 and TRBJ2-7; 9 positions agree with TRBD2. This CDR3 has 16 amino acids. Trimming at V came to 3 bases and at J to 3 bases, leaving 10 bases not matched to a gene. Germline V CDR1 and CDR2: SGHNT, YYREEE (reference sequence). Written as DNA, the CDR3 is TGTGCCAGCAGCTCGGAGGTCGCGGGGGGGATCTACGAGCAGTACTTC. Translating it yields CASSSEVAGGIYEQYF.

V usage is TRBV9 and J usage is TRBJ2-3; 9 bases match TRBD2. CDR3 length: 15 amino acids. The germline CDR1 and CDR2 sequences are SGDLS and YYNGEE. V dropped 0 bases and J dropped 9; count of bases not matched to a gene: 8. CDR3 nucleotides: TGTGCCAGCAGCGTAGACTCAGCGGGAGGCGGGACGCAGTATTTT. As protein: CASSVDSAGGGTQYF.